A selection of T cell receptor beta chains follows, all from one sample in a study of vaccination and CD4 T cells after COVID-19. MiXCR was run by TCRdb on the PCR reads, yielding one entry per CDR3 protein. The sample comprises around 25,000 distinct CDR3 sequences, 43% of which are singletons, and about 7% rests with the top ten. These receptors have no known antigen. The sequenced sample consisted of CD4+ T cells from blood, cultured in vitro. Every receptor here comes from a human donor who had recovered from COVID-19. CDR3s include the opening cysteine and the closing phenylalanine or tryptophan. D genes are given only for firm matches. Size tells how often a clone was seen (once, few, many) or the class of an expanded clone, and some rows leave it out.

TRBV6-1,TRBJ2-1,NA,NA,CASSDLTGRPQFF,TGTGCCAGCAGTGACCTAACCGGGAGACCGCAGTTCTTC
TRBV12-3/TRBV12-4,TRBJ1-5,NA,NA,CASSLEAGQPQHF,TGTGCCAGCAGTTTAGAGGCGGGTCAGCCCCAGCATTTT
TRBV28,TRBJ1-6,NA,NA,CASSLDYNSPLHF,TGTGCCAGCAGTTTAGACTATAATTCACCCCTCCACTTT
TRBV7-9,TRBJ1-6,NA,NA,CASSLSVNSPLHF,TGTGCCAGCAGCTTATCCGTTAATTCACCCCTCCACTTT
TRBV19,TRBJ1-2,NA,TRBD1,CASSIRGQGARGYTF,TGTGCCAGTAGTATTCGCGGACAGGGGGCGCGAGGCTACACCTTC
TRBV19,TRBJ1-1,few,NA,CASSTGYTEAFF,TGTGCCAGTAGCACAGGGTACACTGAAGCTTTCTTT
TRBV7-9,TRBJ1-2,NA,NA,CASSLGLGGGGYTF,TGTGCCAGCAGCTTGGGGCTCGGGGGTGGTGGCTACACCTTC
TRBV27,TRBJ2-5,NA,NA,CASSPRRQETQYF,TGTGCCAGCAGTCCCCGCCGCCAAGAGACCCAGTACTTC
TRBV28,TRBJ1-5,NA,NA,CASSLSGPNQPQHF,TGTGCCAGCAGTTTATCAGGTCCGAATCAGCCCCAGCATTTT
TRBV28,TRBJ2-2,NA,NA,CASSPSRAEWNTGELFF,TGTGCCAGCAGTCCTTCCAGGGCGGAGTGGAACACCGGGGAGCTGTTTTTT
TRBV28,TRBJ2-7,NA,TRBD2,CASSFIPGLVNYEQYF,TGTGCCAGCAGTTTTATACCGGGACTAGTTAACTACGAGCAGTACTTC
TRBV5-1,TRBJ1-2,NA,NA,CASSIEQGLGYTF,TGCGCCAGCAGCATTGAGCAGGGTCTCGGCTACACCTTC
TRBV10-3,TRBJ2-1,once,NA,CAISDSYTGRGNEQFF,TGTGCCATCAGTGACTCGTATACGGGTAGGGGGAATGAGCAGTTCTTC
TRBV6-1,TRBJ1-2,few,NA,CASSPSSGRYGYTF,TGTGCCAGCAGTCCCTCGTCAGGAAGGTATGGCTACACCTTC
TRBV7-9,TRBJ1-1,NA,NA,CASSLNRLGAFF,TGTGCCAGCAGCTTAAATAGGTTGGGGGCTTTCTTT
TRBV28,TRBJ2-1,few,TRBD1,CASSLGQNYNEQFF,TGTGCCAGCAGTTTGGGACAGAATTACAATGAGCAGTTCTTC
TRBV7-2,TRBJ1-2,NA,TRBD1,CASSLPLTGNYGYTF,TGTGCCAGCAGCTTACCCCTGACAGGGAACTATGGCTACACCTTC
TRBV20-1,TRBJ2-7,NA,NA,CSARKIHRTVSYEQYF,TGCAGTGCTAGAAAAATACATAGGACAGTCTCCTACGAGCAGTACTTC
TRBV5-4,TRBJ2-3,NA,TRBD2,CASSSERGGTQYF,TGTGCCAGCAGCTCCGAGCGGGGGGGTACGCAGTATTTT
TRBV12-3/TRBV12-4,TRBJ1-1,NA,NA,CASRKQGSMNTEAFF,TGTGCCAGCAGGAAACAGGGATCGATGAACACTGAAGCTTTCTTT
TRBV20-1,TRBJ2-6,NA,NA,CSARDAGTGANVLTF,TGCAGTGCTAGAGATGCAGGGACTGGGGCCAACGTCCTGACTTTC
TRBV19,TRBJ1-1,NA,NA,CASTLQGTLHTEAFF,TGTGCCAGTACCCTCCAAGGGACGCTCCACACTGAAGCTTTCTTT
TRBV7-6,TRBJ2-3,few,TRBD1,CASSLGAGQGQNTQYF,TGTGCCAGCAGCTTAGGGGCGGGACAGGGACAAAATACGCAGTATTTT
TRBV11-1,TRBJ2-5,NA,NA,CASVRGETQYF,TGTGCCAGCGTCCGCGGGGAGACCCAGTACTTC
TRBV10-3,TRBJ2-7,NA,NA,CAISDSRAASSSYEQYF,TGTGCCATCAGCGATTCGAGGGCCGCGTCTAGCTCCTACGAGCAGTACTTC
TRBV20-1,TRBJ1-1,few,TRBD1,CSAGYRGRSEAFF,TGCAGTGCTGGATACAGGGGAAGGTCTGAAGCTTTCTTT
TRBV27,TRBJ2-3,NA,NA,CASSRPDTQYF,TGTGCCAGCAGTCGTCCAGATACGCAGTATTTT
TRBV24-1,TRBJ2-1,NA,NA,CATSDPGGGDDDEQFF,TGTGCCACCAGTGATCCCGGGGGAGGTGATGACGATGAGCAGTTCTTC
TRBV7-9,TRBJ1-2,few,NA,CASSLLTSQDGYTF,TGTGCCAGCAGCTTATTGACATCGCAGGATGGCTACACCTTC
TRBV6-5,TRBJ2-2,NA,TRBD2,CASSYSVSGSGTGELFF,TGTGCCAGCAGTTACTCGGTTAGCGGGAGTGGCACCGGGGAGCTGTTTTTT
TRBV9,TRBJ2-2,NA,NA,CASSENTGELFF,TGTGCCAGCAGCGAAAACACCGGGGAGCTGTTTTTT